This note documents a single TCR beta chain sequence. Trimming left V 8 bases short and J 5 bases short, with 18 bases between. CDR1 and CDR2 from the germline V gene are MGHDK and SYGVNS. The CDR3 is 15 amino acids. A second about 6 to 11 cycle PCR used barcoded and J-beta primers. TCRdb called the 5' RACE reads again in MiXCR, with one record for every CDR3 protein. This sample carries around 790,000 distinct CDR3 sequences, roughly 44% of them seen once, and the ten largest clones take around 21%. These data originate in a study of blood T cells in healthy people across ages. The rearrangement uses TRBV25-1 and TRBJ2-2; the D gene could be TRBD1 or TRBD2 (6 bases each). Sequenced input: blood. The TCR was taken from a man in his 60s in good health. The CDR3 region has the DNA TGTGCCAGCGCCATGGGGCAGGGGAGGACCGGGGAGCTGTTTTTT. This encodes CASAMGQGRTGELFF.